The entry below describes one T cell receptor beta chain. No antigen is known for it. The data are from a study of cytomegalovirus exposure and HLA in healthy donors. The PCR was carried out with 60 Vbeta primers and 13 Jbeta primers. The authors' processing: The count from a later analysis was 70 million to 85 million unique TCR beta chains, roughly 11 million of them shared. Sequencing used immunoSEQ multiplex PCR; TCRdb keeps in-frame clones, though not all of them. V, J and clone size reflect that table, while D and trimming were determined from the DNA. The data hold about 77,000 clones, with roughly 80% observed a single time. Notes on the study in general: About 87% or about 30% of the time was how often most TCR beta V segments were productive, according to an earlier analysis. Reportedly, cytomegalovirus status was diagnosed with high sensitivity and specificity.

From germline, CDR1 is LGHNA and CDR2 YSLEER. The CDR3 spans 16 residues. V dropped 3 bases and J dropped 3 bases, with 14 bases sitting between them. The chain is built from TRBV4-3 and TRBJ2-2; D unresolved. Sequencing was done on a sample of PBMCs. The clonotype was recovered from a middle-aged woman in good health and CMV-seronegative. The CDR3 coding sequence is TGCGCCAGCAGCCAGGCCTCAACACGATACACCGGGGAGCTGTTTTTT. Amino acids: CASSQASTRYTGELFF.